These 7 T cell receptor beta chains came from one sample sequenced in a study of T cells in Graves' hyperthyroidism and ophthalmopathy. Amplification of TCR beta CDR3 regions used RNA as the template. RT-PCR in the first round (using the HTBI primer set) targeted the TCR CDR3. MiXCR, applied by TCRdb to the multiplex PCR reads, yields one record per CDR3 protein. This table has over 450,000 distinct CDR3 sequences, approximately 17% appearing once. Specimen: blood. The receptors come from a woman between 18 and 29 years old with Graves' ophthalmopathy.

Many counts were recorded for this clonotype. The V and J genes are TRBV11-2 and TRBJ2-5; TRBD2 might be the D (5 bases). Germline V CDR1 and CDR2: SGHAT, FQNNGV. The CDR3 extends over 14 amino acids. Trimming removed 1 base from V and 3 bases from J, with 9 bases in between. CDR3 DNA sequence: TGTGCCAGCAGCTTAGTTCCTAGCAAAGAGACCCAGTACTTC. Its translation: CASSLVPSKETQYF.

CDR3 nucleotides: TGTGCCAGCAGTGGGGGGACAGGGTTCGACGAGCAGTACTTC. Protein product: CASSGGTGFDEQYF. The chain employs TRBV28 and TRBJ2-7; 9 bases align to TRBD1. The V and J ends lost 5 bases and 5 bases, in that order; junction bases with no gene match: 7. The CDR3 extends over 14 amino acids. Germline V gene sequence: CDR1 MDHEN, CDR2 SYDVKM.

About this clonotype itself: A much larger clone is a single base away; this may be a read error. The chain is built from TRBV20-1 and TRBJ2-7; 11 bases agree with TRBD1. Germline values: CDR1 DFQATT, CDR2 SNEGSKA (reference sequence). The CDR3 sequence is 18 residues long. In nucleotides, the CDR3 is TGCAGTGCTGAGCTTGAGGGACAGGGGGTGTTGATTTCCTGCGAGCAGTACTTC. Translation gives CSAELEGQGVLISCEQYF.

The chain couples TRBV27 to TRBJ1-6; D gene uncertain. V lost 9 bases and J 7 bases, leaving 13 bases between the germline ends. CDR1 and CDR2 (germline): MNHEY, SMNVEV (reference sequence). CDR3 length equals 13 residues. CDR3 in DNA: TGTGCCAGTTTCGGACGGACCAATTCACCCCTCCACTTT. Its translation: CASFGRTNSPLHF.

On this clonotype: The junction and the germline gene differ at one end; a read error may be behind it. CDR3 residues: CASSLSLSPLHF. CDR3 DNA sequence: TGTGCCAGCAGTTTATCCCTTTCACCTCTCCACTTT. J is TRBJ1-6 and V is TRBV28; unclear D gene. The V gene's germline CDR1 is MDHEN and CDR2 SYDVKM. The CDR3 consists of 12 residues.

This clonotype was found a few times. CDR3 nucleotides: TGTGCCAGCAGCTCGGCCGGGACAGGGGCGCCCCTCCACTTT. Amino acid sequence: CASSSAGTGAPLHF. This chain connects TRBV7-3 to TRBJ1-6; 10 positions agree with TRBD1. Germline V gives CDR1 SGHTA, CDR2 FQGTGA. V lost 4 bases to trimming and J lost 13 bases; unmatched junction nucleotides: 7. This CDR3 has 14 amino acids.

This clonotype has a count of ten or more. This rearrangement joins TRBV28 to TRBJ1-2; D unclear. V was clipped by 6 bases and J by 0 bases, with 11 bases between them. Germline CDR1 and CDR2: MDHEN and SYDVKM. The CDR3 contains 14 residues. The CDR3 is CASSLRVANYGYTF. CDR3 DNA sequence: TGTGCCAGCAGCCTACGAGTAGCTAACTATGGCTACACCTTC.